This TCR beta chain came from a study of blood T cell repertoires in COVID-19. Study-wide context: Sample material is recorded as cDNA or gDNA derived from T cells, B-cell-depleted T cells, or PBMCs.

Source study methods: Reference gene primer amplification yielded estimated nucleated cell counts. Here immunoSEQ multiplex PCR was the method, and the copy in TCRdb shows in-frame clones only, minus some. D and trimming were read from the DNA, whereas the V and J calls and clone size are those reported in that table. The repertoire consists of more than 200,000 clones, with 80% to 90% occurring once and the leading ten covering less than 3.5%. Germline V gives CDR1 SGHDN, CDR2 FVKESK. The CDR3 is made up of 17 amino acids. V was clipped by 0 bases and J by 0 bases, with 14 bases between them. Seattle patients were enrolled while actively infected and followed longitudinally.

Source material: peripheral blood. The rearrangement links TRBV14 to TRBJ1-1; no firm D call. This receptor was identified in a man aged 30 to 39 with COVID-19, enrolled during active disease. The CDR3 DNA reads TGTGCCAGCAGCCAAGAGTTTTATGGGCCGATGAACACTGAAGCTTTCTTT. Protein sequence: CASSQEFYGPMNTEAFF.